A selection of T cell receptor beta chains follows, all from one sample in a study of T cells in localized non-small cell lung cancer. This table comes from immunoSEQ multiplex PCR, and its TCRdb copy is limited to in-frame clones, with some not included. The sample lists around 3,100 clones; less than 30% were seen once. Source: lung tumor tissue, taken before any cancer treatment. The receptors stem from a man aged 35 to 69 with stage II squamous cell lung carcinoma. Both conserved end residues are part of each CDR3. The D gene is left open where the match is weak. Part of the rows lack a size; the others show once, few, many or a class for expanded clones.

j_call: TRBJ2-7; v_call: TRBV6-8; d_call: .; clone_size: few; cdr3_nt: TGTGCCAGCAGTTCGTCCCGCAGATACGAGCAGTACTTC; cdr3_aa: CASSSSRRYEQYF
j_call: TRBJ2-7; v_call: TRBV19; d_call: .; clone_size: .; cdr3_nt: TGTGCCAGTAGGAAGGACTTTCGCTCCTACGAGCAGTACTTC; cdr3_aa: CASRKDFRSYEQYF
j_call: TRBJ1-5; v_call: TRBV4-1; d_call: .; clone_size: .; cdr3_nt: TGCGCCAGCAGCCAGATCAGAGTTAATCAGCCCCAGCATTTT; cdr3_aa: CASSQIRVNQPQHF
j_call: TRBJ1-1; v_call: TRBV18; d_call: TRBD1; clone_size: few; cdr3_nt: TGTGCCAGCTCACCTCAACCGGGACAGGGGGGGACTGAAGCTTTCTTT; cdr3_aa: CASSPQPGQGGTEAFF
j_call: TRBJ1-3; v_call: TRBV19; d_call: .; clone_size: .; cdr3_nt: TGTGCCAGTAGTAAAAGGGGCGGAAACACCATATATTTT; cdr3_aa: CASSKRGGNTIYF
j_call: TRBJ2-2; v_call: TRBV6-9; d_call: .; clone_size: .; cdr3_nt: TGTGCCAGCAGTTACCCTCCTGGACCGACCGGGGAGCTGTTTTTT; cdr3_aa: CASSYPPGPTGELFF
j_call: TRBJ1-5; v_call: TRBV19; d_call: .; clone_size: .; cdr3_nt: TGTGCCAGTACCAACGTAGGGCTGAATCAGCCCCAGCATTTT; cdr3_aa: CASTNVGLNQPQHF
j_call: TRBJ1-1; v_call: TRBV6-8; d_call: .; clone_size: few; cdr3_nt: TGTGCCAGCAGCCGAGGACAGTCGTTGTTGAACACTGAAGCTTTCTTT; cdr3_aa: CASSRGQSLLNTEAFF
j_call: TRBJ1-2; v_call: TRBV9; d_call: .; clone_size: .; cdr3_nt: TGTGCCAGCAGCCCCCCGGGGCGGTCTAACTATGGCTACACCTTC; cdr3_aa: CASSPPGRSNYGYTF
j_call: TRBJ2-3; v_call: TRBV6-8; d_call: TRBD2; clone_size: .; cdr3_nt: TGTGCCAGCAGTTCGGGGAGGGCCTTCCCCACAGATACGCAGTATTTT; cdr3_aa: CASSSGRAFPTDTQYF
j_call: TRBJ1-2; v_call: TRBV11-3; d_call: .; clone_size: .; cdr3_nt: TGTGCCAGCAGCCCCGGGGAGGGGCACTATGGCTACACCTTC; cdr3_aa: CASSPGEGHYGYTF
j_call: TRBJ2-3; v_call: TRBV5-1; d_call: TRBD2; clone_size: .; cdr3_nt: TGCGCCAGCAGCTTGGTGGGAGCGGGGGCCACAGATACGCAGTATTTT; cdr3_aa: CASSLVGAGATDTQYF
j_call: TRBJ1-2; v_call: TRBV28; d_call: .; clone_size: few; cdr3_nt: TGTGCCAGCAGCAAATACAGAGACTATGGCTACACCTTC; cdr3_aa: CASSKYRDYGYTF
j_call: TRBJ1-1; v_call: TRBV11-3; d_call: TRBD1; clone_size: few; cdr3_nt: TGTGCCAGCAGCCAGACAGGGGCTTGGTACACTGAAGCTTTCTTT; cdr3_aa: CASSQTGAWYTEAFF
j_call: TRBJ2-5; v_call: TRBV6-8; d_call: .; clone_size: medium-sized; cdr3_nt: TGTGCCAGCAGTTCGCCACTAGAGTTCAAAGAGACCCAGTACTTC; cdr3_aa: CASSSPLEFKETQYF
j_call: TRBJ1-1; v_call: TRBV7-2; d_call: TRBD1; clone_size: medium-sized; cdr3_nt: TGTGCCAGCATAGGGACAGTGAACACTGAAGCTTTCTTT; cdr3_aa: CASIGTVNTEAFF
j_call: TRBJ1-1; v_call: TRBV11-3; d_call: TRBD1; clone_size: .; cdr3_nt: TGTGCCAGCAGCGGAGGGACAGAGAACACTGAAGCTTTCTTT; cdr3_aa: CASSGGTENTEAFF
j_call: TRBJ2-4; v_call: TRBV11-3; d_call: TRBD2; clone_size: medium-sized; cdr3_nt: TGTGCCAGCCATCTGGTACCGGGACTAGAAAGAAACATTCAGTACTTC; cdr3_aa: CASHLVPGLERNIQYF
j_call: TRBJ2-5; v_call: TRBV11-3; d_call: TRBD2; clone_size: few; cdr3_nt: TGTGCCAGCAGCACGGGACTAGCGGGTCAAGAGACCCAGTACTTC; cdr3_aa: CASSTGLAGQETQYF
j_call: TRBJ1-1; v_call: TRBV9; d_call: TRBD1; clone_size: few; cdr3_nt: TGTGCCAGCAGCCTGGGACAGATGAACACTGAAGCTTTCTTT; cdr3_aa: CASSLGQMNTEAFF
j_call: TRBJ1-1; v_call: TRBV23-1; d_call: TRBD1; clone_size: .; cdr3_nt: TGCGCCAGCAGCCATCCCACAGGGGGCTACACTGAAGCTTTCTTT; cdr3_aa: CASSHPTGGYTEAFF
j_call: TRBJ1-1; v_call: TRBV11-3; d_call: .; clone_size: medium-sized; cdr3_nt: TGTGCCAGCAGCTTAGTAGGTTTGTCTCCTGAAGCTTTCTTT; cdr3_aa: CASSLVGLSPEAFF
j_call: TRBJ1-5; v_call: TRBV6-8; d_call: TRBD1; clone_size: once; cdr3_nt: TGTGCCAGCAGGTACCGGGACAGGGGGCGTGTGAGCAATCAGCCCCAGCATTTT; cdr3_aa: CASRYRDRGRVSNQPQHF
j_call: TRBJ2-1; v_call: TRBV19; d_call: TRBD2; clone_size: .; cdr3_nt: TGTGCCAGTAGTGGGGTAAGGGCGGGAGGAGGGTACAATGAGCAGTTCTTC; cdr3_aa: CASSGVRAGGGYNEQFF
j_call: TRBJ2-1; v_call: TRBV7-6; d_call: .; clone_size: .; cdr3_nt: TGTGCCAGCAGCTTAGAAGCGGGTGGCTACAATGAGCAGTTCTTC; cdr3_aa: CASSLEAGGYNEQFF
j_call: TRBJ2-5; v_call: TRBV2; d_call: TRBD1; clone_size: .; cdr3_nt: TGTGCCATCACGGACCGGGACAGATTTCAAGAGACCCAGTACTTC; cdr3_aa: CAITDRDRFQETQYF
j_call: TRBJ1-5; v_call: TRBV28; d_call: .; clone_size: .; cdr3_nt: TGTGCCAGCAGACTCATGGGGGGGACTTATAGCAATCAGCCCCAGCATTTT; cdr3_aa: CASRLMGGTYSNQPQHF
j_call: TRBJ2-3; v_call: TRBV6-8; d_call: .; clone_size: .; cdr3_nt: TGTGCCAGCAGTTACTCGCGACGGACAGATACGCAGTATTTT; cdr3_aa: CASSYSRRTDTQYF
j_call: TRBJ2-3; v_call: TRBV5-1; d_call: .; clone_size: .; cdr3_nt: TGCGCCAGCAGCCCGCCGGGGCGCCTCACAGATACGCAGTATTTT; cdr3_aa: CASSPPGRLTDTQYF
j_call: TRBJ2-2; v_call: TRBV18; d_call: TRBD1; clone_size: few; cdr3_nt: TGTGCCAGCTCACCTTACGGGACAGGGGATTTGACCGGGGAGCTGTTTTTT; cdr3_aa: CASSPYGTGDLTGELFF
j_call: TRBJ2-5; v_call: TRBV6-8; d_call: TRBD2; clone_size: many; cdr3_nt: TGTGCCATATCTAGCGGGGGCCTTCAAGAGACCCAGTACTTC; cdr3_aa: CAISSGGLQETQYF
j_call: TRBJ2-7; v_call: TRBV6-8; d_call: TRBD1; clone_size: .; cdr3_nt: TGTGCCAGCATGGTAAACAGGGGAAGCTCCTACGAGCAGTACTTC; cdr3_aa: CASMVNRGSSYEQYF
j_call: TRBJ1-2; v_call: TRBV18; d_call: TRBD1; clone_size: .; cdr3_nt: TGTGCCAGCTCACCACTCTCCCCGGGACAGGGGCACTATGGCTACACCTTC; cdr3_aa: CASSPLSPGQGHYGYTF
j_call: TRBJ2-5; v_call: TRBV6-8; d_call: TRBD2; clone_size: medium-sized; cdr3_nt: TGTGCCAGCAGTGACGGGGCTAGCGGAGTCCAAGAGACCCAGTACTTC; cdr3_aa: CASSDGASGVQETQYF
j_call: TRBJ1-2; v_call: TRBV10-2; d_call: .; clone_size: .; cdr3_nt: TGCGCCAGCAGTGACTATAGAACAAGACTCACCCTCTATGGCTACACCTTC; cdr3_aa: CASSDYRTRLTLYGYTF
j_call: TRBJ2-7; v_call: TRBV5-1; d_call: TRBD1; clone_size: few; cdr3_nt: TGCGCCAGCAGCGACTCGACAGGGGGCTACGAGCAGTACTTC; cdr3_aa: CASSDSTGGYEQYF
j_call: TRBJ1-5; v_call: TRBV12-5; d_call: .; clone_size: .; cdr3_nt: TGTGCTAGTGGTTTGTCCCGTACCCAGACGAGGAGCAATCAGCCCCAGCATTTT; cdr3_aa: CASGLSRTQTRSNQPQHF
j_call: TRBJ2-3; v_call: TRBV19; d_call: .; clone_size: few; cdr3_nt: TGTGCCAGTAGTATAGTGGGTGGGGATACGCAGTATTTT; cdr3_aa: CASSIVGGDTQYF
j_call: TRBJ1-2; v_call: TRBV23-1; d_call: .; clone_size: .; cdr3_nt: TGCGCCAGCAGCTCCTTAGGGGTGTATGGCTACACCTTC; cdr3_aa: CASSSLGVYGYTF
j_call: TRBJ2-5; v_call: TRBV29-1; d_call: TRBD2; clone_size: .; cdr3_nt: TGCAGCGTTGACCGACTAGCGGGAGTCTCGGGGTACCAAGAGACCCAGTACTTC; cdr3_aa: CSVDRLAGVSGYQETQYF
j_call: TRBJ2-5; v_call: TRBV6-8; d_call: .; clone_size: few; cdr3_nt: TGTGCCACCGCTACTAATGTAGAGACCCAGTACTTC; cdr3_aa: CATATNVETQYF
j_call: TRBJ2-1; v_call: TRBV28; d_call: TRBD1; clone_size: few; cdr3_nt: TGTGCCAGCAGACAAGGGGGACAGGGGGCGCGGGGAGAGCTGTTCTTC; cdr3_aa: CASRQGGQGARGELFF
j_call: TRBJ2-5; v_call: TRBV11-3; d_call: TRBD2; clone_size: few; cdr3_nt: TGTGCCAGCAGCTTAGGGACTAGCGGGAGAGGAGAGACCCAGTACTTC; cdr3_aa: CASSLGTSGRGETQYF
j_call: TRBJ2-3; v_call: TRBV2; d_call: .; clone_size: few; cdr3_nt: TGTGCCAGCAGTGAAATCGGAGTCACAGATACGCAGTATTTT; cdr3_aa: CASSEIGVTDTQYF
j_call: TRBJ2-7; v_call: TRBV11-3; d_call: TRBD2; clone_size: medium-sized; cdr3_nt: TGTGCCAGCAGCTTAGTGGCTAGCGGGGGGTGGGAGCAGTACTTC; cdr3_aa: CASSLVASGGWEQYF